This TCR beta chain was identified in a study of T cell responses to AZD1222 COVID-19 vaccine. Study-level results: Mostly white British, mostly female donors; authors suggested clonal diversity may be underestimated. Spike-specific TCR depth and breadth grew after two AZD1222 doses. No repertoire was sampled before or during the peak T cell response, only after it.

CDR1 and CDR2 (germline): MDHEN, SYDVKM. CDR3 length equals 12 residues. Trimming took off 2 bases at V and 12 bases at J, with 11 bases between the two ends. On this clone itself: The antigen remains unidentified.

Only in-frame clones appear in the TCRdb table, and some are missing; sequencing was by immunoSEQ multiplex PCR. The data show 130,000 to 150,000 clones, around nine tenths seen once. The rearrangement joins TRBV28 to TRBJ2-1; the D is unclear. The sequencing here drew on peripheral blood, taken on day 0 of AZD1222 vaccination. The clonotype comes from an adult in good health. CDR3: CASSLERQGQFF. The CDR3 DNA follows: TGTGCCAGCAGTTTAGAGCGACAAGGGCAGTTCTTC.